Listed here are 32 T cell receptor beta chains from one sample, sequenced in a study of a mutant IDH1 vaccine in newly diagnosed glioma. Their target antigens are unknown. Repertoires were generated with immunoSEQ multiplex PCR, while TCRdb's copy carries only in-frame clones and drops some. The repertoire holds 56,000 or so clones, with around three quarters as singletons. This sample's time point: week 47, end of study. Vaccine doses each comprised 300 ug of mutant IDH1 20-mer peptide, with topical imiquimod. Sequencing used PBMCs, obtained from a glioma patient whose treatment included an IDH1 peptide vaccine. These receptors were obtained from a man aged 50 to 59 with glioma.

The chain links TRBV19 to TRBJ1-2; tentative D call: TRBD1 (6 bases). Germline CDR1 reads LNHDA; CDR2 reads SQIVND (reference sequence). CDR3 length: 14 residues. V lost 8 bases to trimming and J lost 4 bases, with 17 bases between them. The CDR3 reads CASGWTAQSYGYTF. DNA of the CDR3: TGTGCCAGTGGGTGGACAGCCCAATCCTATGGCTACACCTTC.

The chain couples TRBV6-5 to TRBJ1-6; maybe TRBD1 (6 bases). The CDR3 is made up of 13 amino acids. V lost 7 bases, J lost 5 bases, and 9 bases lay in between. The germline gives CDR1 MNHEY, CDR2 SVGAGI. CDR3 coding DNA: TGTGCCAGCAAGCCAGGGGATAATTCACCCCTCCACTTT. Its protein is CASKPGDNSPLHF.

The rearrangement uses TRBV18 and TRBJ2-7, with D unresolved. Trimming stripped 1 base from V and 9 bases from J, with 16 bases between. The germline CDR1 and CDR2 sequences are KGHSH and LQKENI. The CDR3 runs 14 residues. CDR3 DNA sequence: TGTGCCAGCTCACCACAGGGCCCCTTGGTTGGGCAGTACTTC. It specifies CASSPQGPLVGQYF.

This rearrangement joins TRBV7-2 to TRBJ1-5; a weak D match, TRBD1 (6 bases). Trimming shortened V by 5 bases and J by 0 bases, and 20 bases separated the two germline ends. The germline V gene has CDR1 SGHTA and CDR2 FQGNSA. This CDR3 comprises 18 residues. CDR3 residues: CASSESGTGSYSNQPQHF. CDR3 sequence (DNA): TGTGCCAGCAGCGAATCCGGAACAGGGAGTTATAGCAATCAGCCCCAGCATTTT.

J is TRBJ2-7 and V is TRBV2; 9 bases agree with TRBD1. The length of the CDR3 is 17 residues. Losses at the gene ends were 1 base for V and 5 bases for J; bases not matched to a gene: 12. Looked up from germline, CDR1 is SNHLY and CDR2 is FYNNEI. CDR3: CASSEGLLGTGIDEQYF. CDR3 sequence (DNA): TGTGCCAGCAGTGAAGGGCTCTTGGGGACAGGGATCGACGAGCAGTACTTC.

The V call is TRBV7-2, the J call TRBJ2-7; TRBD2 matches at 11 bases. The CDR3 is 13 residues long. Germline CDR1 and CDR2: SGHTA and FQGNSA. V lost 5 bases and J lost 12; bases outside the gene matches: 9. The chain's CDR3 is CASSQLAGGLLYF. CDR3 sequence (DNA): TGTGCCAGCAGCCAGTTAGCGGGGGGGCTTCTGTACTTC.

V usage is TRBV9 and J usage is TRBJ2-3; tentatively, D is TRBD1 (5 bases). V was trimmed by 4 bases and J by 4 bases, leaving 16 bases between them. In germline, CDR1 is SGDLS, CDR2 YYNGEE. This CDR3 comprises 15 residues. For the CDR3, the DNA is TGTGCCAGCAGCCCCCAGGGTCCTCCCGCAGATACGCAGTATTTT. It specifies CASSPQGPPADTQYF. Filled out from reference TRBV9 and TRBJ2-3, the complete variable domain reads DSGVTQTPKHLITATGQRVTLRCSPRSGDLSVYWYQQSLDQGLQFLIQYYNGEERAKGNILERFSAQQFPDLHSELNLSSLELGDSALYFCASSPQGPPADTQYFGPGTRLTVL.

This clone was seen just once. The CDR3 DNA reads TGTGCCAGCAGTCTCGGGGACAGGGGGTCCAACGAGCAGTACTTC. Translated, it gives CASSLGDRGSNEQYF. The chain combines TRBV6-5 with TRBJ2-7, with TRBD1 matching over 11 bases. The germline V gene has CDR1 MNHEY and CDR2 SVGAGI. V lost 5 bases, J lost 5 bases, and 8 bases stayed unmatched. CDR3 length equals 15 residues.

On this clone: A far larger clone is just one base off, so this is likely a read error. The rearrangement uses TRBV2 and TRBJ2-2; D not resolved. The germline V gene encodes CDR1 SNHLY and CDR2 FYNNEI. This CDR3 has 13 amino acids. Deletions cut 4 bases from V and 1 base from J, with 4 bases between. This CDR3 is CASSVGNTGELFF. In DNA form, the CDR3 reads TGTGCCAGCAGTGTTGGGAACACCGGGGAGCTGTTTTTT.

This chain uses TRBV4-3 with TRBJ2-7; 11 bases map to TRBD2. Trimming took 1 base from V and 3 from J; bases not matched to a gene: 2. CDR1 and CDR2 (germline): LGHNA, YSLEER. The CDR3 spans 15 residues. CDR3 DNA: TGCGCCAGCAGCCAAGCTAGCGGGGGGAACTACGAGCAGTACTTC. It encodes CASSQASGGNYEQYF.

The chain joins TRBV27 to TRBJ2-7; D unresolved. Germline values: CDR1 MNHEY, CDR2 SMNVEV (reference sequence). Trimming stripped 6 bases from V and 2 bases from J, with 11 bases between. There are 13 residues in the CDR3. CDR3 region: CASSPIVPYEQYF. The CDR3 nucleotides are TGTGCCAGCAGCCCGATAGTCCCCTACGAGCAGTACTTC.

The CDR3 DNA is TGTGCCAGTACTCCGGACAGACTGAACACCGGGGAGCTGTTTTTT. Translating it yields CASTPDRLNTGELFF. V gene TRBV19 combines with J gene TRBJ2-2, with a weak D call TRBD1 (6 bases). CDR1 and CDR2 from the germline V gene are LNHDA and SQIVND (reference sequence). The CDR3 is 15 amino acids. V gave up 7 bases and J gave up 1 base, with 13 bases separating them.

The CDR3 coding sequence is TGTGCCTGGAGAAATCCGGGACAGGGGATTATCGGGGAGCTGTTTTTT. Its protein product is CAWRNPGQGIIGELFF. V is TRBV30 and J is TRBJ2-2; 10 bases map to TRBD1. The CDR3 contains 16 residues. CDR1 is GTSNPN and CDR2 is SVGIG in the germline V gene (reference sequence). Trimming cost V 3 bases and J 7 bases; bases outside gene matches: 11.

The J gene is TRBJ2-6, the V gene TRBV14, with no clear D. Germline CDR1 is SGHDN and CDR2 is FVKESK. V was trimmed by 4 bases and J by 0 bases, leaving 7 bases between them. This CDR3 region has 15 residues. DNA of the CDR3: TGTGCCAGCAGCCGAGCTTACTCTGGGGCCAACGTCCTGACTTTC. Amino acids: CASSRAYSGANVLTF.

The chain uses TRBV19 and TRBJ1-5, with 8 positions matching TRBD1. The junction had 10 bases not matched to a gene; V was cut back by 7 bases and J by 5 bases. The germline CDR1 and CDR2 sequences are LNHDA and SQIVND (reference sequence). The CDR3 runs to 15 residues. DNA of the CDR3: TGTGCCAGTACCATGTTGGACAGGGTGGATCAGCCCCAGCATTTT. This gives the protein CASTMLDRVDQPQHF.

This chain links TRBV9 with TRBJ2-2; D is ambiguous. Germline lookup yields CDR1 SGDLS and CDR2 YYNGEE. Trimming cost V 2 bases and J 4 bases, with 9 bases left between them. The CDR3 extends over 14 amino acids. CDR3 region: CASSVLDFTGELFF. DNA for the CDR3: TGTGCCAGCAGCGTCTTGGATTTCACCGGGGAGCTGTTTTTT. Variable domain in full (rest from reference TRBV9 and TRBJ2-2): DSGVTQTPKHLITATGQRVTLRCSPRSGDLSVYWYQQSLDQGLQFLIQYYNGEERAKGNILERFSAQQFPDLHSELNLSSLELGDSALYFCASSVLDFTGELFFGEGSRLTVL.

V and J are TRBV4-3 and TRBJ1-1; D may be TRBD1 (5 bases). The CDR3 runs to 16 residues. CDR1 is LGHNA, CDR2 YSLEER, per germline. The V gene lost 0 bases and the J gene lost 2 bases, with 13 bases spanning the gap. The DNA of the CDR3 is TGCGCCAGCAGCCAAGAGCTGCAGGGTCTCAACACTGAAGCTTTCTTT. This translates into CASSQELQGLNTEAFF.

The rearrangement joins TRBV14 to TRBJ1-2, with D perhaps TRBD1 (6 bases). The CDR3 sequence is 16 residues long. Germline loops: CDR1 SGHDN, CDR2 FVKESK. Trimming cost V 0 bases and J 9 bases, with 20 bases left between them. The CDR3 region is CASSQDRGRGSVSYTF. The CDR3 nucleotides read TGTGCCAGCAGCCAAGACCGGGGGCGAGGATCGGTCAGCTACACCTTC.

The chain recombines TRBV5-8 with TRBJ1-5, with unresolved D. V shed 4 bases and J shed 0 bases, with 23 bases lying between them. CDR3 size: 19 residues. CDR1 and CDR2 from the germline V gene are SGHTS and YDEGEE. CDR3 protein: CASSGDDRTPAYSNQPQHF. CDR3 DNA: TGTGCCAGCAGCGGGGATGATCGGACGCCCGCCTATAGCAATCAGCCCCAGCATTTT.

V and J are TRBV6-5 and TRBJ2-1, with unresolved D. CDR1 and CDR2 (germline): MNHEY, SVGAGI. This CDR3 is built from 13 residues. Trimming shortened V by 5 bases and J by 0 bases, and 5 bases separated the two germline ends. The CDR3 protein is CASSRSSYNEQFF. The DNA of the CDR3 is TGTGCCAGCAGTCGATCCTCCTACAATGAGCAGTTCTTC.

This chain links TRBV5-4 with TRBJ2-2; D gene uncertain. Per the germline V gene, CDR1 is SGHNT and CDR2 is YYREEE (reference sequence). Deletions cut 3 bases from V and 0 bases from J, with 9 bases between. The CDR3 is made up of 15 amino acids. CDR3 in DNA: TGTGCCAGCAGCTCCGACCCCACGAACACCGGGGAGCTGTTTTTT. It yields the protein CASSSDPTNTGELFF.

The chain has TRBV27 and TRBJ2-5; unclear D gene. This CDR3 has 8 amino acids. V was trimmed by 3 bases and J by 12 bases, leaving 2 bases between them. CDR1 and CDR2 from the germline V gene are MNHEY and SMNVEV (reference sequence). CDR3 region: CASSLKYF. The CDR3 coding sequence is TGTGCCAGCAGTTTGAAGTACTTC.

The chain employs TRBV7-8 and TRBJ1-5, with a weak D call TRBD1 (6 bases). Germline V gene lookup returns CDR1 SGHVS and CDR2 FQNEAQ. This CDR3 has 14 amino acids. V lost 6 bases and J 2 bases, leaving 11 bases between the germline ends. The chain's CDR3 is CASRQGPGNQPQHF. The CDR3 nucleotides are TGTGCCAGCAGACAGGGTCCCGGCAATCAGCCCCAGCATTTT.

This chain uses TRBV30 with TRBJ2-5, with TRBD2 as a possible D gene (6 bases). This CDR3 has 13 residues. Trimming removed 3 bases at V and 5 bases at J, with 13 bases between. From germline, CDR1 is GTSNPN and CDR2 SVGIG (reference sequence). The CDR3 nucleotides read TGTGCCTGGAGGCCGGGTGGGGGGGAGACCCAGTACTTC. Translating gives CAWRPGGGETQYF.

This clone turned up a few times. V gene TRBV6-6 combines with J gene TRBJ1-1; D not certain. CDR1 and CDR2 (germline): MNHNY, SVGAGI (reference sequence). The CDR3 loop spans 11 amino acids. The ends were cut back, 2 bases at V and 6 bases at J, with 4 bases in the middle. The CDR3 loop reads CASSYRAEAFF. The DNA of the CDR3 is TGTGCCAGCAGTTACAGGGCTGAAGCTTTCTTT.

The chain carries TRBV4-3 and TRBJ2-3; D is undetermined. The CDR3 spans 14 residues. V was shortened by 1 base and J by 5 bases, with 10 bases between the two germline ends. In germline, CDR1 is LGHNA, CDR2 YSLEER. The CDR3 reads CASSQADGGDTQYF. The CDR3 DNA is TGCGCCAGCAGCCAAGCGGACGGTGGAGATACGCAGTATTTT.

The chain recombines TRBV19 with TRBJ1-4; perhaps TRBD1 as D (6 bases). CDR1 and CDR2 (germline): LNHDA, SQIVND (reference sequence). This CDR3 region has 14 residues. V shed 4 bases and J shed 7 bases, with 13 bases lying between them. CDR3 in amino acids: CASSTGHGLEKLFF. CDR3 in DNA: TGTGCCAGTAGTACGGGACATGGACTTGAAAAACTGTTTTTT.

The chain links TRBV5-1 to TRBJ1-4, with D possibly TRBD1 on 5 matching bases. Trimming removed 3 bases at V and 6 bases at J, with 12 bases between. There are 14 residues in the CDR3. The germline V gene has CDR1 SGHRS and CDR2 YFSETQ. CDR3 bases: TGCGCCAGCAGCTCGGAGGGACTCGATGAAAAACTGTTTTTT. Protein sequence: CASSSEGLDEKLFF. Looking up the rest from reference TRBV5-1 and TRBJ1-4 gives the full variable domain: KAGVTQTPRYLIKTRGQQVTLSCSPISGHRSVSWYQQTPGQGLQFLFEYFSETQRNKGNFPGRFSGRQFSNSRSEMNVSTLELGDSALYLCASSSEGLDEKLFFGSGTQLSVL.

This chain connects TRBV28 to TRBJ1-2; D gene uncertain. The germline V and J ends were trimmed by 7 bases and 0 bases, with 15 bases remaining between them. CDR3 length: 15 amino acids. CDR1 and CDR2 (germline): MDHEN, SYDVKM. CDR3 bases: TGTGCCAGCACCGTCCGTGTGGGATCTAACTATGGCTACACCTTC. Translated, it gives CASTVRVGSNYGYTF.

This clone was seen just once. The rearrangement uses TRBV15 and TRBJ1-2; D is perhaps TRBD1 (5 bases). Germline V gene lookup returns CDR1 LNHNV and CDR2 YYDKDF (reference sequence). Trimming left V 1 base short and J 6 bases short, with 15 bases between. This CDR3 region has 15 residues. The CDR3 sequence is CATSRGGREKDGYTF. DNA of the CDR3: TGTGCCACCAGCAGAGGGGGCAGGGAGAAGGATGGCTACACCTTC.

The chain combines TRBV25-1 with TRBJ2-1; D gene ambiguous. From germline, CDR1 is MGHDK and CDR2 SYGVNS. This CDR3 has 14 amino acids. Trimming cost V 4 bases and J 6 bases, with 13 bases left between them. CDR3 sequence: CASSGVPPRNEQFF. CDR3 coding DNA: TGTGCCAGCAGTGGAGTACCTCCACGCAATGAGCAGTTCTTC.

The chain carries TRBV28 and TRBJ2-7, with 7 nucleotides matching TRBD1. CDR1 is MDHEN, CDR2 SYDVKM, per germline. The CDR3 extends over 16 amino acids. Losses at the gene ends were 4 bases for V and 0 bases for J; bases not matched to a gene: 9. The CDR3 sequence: CASSSPKGAGSYEQYF. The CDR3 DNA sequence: TGTGCCAGCAGTTCCCCTAAGGGGGCGGGCTCCTACGAGCAGTACTTC.